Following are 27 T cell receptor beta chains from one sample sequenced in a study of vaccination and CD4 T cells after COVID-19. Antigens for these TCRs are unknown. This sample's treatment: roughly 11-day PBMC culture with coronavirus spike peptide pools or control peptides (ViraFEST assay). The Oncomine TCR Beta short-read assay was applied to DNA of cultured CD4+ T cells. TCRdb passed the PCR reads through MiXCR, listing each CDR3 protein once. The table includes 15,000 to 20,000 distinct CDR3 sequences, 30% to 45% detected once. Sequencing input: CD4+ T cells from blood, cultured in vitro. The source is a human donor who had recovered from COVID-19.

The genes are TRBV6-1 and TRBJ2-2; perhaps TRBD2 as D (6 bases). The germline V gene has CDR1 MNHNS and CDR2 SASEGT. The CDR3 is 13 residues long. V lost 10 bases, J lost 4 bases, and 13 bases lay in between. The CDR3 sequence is CAIRRAGTGELFF. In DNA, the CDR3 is TGTGCCATCCGGAGGGCGGGCACCGGGGAGCTGTTTTTT.

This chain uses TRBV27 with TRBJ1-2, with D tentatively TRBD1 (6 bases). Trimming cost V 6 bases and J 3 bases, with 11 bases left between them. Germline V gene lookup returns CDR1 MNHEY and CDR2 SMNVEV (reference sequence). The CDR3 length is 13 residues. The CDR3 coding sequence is TGTGCCAGCAGAAACAGGGTCGACTATGGCTACACCTTC. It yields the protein CASRNRVDYGYTF.

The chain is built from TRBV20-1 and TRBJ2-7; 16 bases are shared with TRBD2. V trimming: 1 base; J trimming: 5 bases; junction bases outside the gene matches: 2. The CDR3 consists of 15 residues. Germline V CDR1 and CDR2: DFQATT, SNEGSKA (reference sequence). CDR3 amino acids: CSARGGTSGRDEQYF. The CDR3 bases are TGCAGTGCTAGAGGTGGGACTAGCGGGAGGGACGAGCAGTACTTC.

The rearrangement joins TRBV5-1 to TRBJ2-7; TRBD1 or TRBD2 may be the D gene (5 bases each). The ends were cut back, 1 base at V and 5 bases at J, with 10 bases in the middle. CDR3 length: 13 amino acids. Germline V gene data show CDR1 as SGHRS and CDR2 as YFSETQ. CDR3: CASSLSRDHEQYF. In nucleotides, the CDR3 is TGCGCCAGCAGCTTGTCAAGGGACCACGAGCAGTACTTC.

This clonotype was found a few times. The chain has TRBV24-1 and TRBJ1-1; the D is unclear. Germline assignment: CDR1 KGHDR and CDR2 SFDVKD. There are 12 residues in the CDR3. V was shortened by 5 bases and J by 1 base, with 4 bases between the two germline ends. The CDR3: CATSAGNTEAFF. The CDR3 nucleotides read TGTGCCACCAGTGCAGGGAACACTGAAGCTTTCTTT.

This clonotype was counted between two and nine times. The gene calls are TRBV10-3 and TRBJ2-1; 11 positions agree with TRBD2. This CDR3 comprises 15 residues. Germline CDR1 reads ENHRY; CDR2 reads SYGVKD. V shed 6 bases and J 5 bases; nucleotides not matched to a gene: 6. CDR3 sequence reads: CAISRLAGINNEQFF. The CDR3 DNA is TGTGCCATCAGCAGACTAGCGGGAATAAACAATGAGCAGTTCTTC.

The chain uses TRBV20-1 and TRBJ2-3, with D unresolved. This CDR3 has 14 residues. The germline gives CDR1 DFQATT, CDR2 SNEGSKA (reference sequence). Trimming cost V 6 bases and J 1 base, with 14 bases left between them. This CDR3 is CSAKSSFGTDTQYF. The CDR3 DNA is TGCAGTGCCAAGAGCAGTTTTGGCACAGATACGCAGTATTTT.

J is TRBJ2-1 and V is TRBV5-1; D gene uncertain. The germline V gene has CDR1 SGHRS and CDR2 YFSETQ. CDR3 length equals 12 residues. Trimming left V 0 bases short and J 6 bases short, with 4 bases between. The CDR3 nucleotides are TGCGCCAGCAGCTTGGAGGTCAATGAGCAGTTCTTC. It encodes CASSLEVNEQFF.

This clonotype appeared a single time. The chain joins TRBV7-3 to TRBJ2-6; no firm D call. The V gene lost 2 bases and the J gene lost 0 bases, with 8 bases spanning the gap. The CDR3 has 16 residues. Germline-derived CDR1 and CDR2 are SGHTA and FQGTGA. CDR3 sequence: CASSLPGTSGANVLTF. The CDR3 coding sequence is TGTGCCAGCAGCTTACCCGGAACCTCTGGGGCCAACGTCCTGACTTTC.

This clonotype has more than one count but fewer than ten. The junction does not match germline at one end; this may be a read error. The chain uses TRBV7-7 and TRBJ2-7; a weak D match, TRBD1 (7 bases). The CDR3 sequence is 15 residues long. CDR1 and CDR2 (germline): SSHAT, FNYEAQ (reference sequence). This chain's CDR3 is CASSFRPGGSYEQYF. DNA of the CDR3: TGTGCTAGCAGCTTTCGGCCAGGGGGGAGCTACGAGCAGTACTTC.

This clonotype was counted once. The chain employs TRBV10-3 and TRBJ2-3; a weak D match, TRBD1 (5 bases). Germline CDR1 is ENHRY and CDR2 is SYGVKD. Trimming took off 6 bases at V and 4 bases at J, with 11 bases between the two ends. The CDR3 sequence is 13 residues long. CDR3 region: CAIREQVADTQYF. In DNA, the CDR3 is TGTGCCATCAGGGAACAGGTAGCAGATACGCAGTATTTT.

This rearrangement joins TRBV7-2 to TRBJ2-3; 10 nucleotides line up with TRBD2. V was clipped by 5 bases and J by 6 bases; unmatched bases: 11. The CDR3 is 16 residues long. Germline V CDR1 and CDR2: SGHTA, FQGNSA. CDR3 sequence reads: CASSLKAGGGLDTQYF. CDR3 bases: TGTGCCAGCAGCCTCAAAGCGGGGGGGGGATTGGATACGCAGTATTTT. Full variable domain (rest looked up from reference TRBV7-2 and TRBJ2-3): GAGVSQSPSNKVTEKGKDVELRCDPISGHTALYWYRQSLGQGLEFLIYFQGNSAPDKSGLPSDRFSAERTGGSVSTLTIQRTQQEDSAVYLCASSLKAGGGLDTQYFGPGTRLTVL.

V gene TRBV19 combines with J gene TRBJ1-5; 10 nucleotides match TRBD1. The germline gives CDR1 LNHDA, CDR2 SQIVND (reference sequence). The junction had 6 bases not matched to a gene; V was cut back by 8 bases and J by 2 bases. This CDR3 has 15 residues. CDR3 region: CASRPGTGGNQPQHF. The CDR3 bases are TGTGCCAGTCGACCCGGGACAGGGGGCAATCAGCCCCAGCATTTT.

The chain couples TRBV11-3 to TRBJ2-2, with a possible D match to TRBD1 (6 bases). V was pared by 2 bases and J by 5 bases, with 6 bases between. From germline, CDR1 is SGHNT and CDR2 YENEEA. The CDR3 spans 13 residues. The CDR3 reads CASSLRGTGELFF. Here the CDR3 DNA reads TGTGCCAGCAGCTTAAGGGGGACCGGGGAGCTGTTTTTT.

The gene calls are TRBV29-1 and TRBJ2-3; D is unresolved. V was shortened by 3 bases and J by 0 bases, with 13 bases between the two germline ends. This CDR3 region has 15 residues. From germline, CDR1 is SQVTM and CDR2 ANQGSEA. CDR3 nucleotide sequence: TGCAGCGTTGATTTATTAGGGCAGAGCACAGATACGCAGTATTTT. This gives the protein CSVDLLGQSTDTQYF.

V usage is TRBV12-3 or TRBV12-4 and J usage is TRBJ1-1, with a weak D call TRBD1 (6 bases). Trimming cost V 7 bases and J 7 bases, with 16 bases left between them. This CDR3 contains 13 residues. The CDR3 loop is CASTWGPDSEAFF. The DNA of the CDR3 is TGTGCCAGCACTTGGGGGCCTGATAGTGAAGCTTTCTTT.

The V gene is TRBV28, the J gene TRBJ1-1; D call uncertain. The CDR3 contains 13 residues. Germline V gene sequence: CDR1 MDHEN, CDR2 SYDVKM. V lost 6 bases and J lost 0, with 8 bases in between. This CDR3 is CASRGAVNTEAFF. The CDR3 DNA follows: TGTGCCAGCAGGGGAGCAGTGAACACTGAAGCTTTCTTT.

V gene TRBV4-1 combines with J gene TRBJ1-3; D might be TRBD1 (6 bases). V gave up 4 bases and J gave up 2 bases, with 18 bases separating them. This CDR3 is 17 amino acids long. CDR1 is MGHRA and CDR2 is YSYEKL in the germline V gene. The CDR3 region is CASSPKNQGRTGNTIYF. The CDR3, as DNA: TGCGCCAGCAGCCCGAAGAACCAGGGGCGTACTGGAAACACCATATATTTT.

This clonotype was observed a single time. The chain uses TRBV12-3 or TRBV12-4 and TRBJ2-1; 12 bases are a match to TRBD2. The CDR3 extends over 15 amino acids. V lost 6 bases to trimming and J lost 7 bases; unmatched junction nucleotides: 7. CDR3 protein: CASRDGTSGWNEQFF. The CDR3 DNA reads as TGTGCCAGCAGAGACGGGACTAGCGGGTGGAATGAGCAGTTCTTC.

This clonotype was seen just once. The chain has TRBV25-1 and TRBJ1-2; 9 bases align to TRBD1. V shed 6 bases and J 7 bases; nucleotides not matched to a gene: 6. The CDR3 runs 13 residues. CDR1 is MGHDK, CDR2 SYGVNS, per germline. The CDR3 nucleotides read TGTGCCAGCAGAGTCACAGGGGGCTCTGGCTACACCTTC. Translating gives CASRVTGGSGYTF.

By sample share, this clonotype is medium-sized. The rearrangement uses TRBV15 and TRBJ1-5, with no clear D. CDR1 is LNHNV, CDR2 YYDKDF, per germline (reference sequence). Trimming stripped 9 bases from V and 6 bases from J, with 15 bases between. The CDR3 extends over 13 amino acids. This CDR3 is CATQTRASQPQHF. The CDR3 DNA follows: TGTGCCACACAGACAAGGGCGAGTCAGCCCCAGCATTTT.

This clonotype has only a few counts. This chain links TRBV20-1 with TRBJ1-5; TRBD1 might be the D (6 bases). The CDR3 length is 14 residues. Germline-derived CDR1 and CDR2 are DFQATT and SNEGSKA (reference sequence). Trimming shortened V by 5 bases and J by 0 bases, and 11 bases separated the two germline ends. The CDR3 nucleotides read TGCAGTGCTTCTACAGGGTATAGCAATCAGCCCCAGCATTTT. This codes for CSASTGYSNQPQHF.

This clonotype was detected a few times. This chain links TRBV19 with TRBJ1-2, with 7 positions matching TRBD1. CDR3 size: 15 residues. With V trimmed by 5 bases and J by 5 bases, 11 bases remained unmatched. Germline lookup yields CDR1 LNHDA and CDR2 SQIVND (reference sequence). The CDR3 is CASSHMGQIMYGYTF. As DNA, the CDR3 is TGTGCCAGTAGTCATATGGGACAGATCATGTATGGCTACACCTTC.

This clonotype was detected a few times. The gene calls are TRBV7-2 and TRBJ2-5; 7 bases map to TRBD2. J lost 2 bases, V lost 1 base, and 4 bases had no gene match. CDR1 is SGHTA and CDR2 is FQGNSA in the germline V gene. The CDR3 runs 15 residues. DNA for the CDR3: TGTGCCAGCAGCTTAGGGCTAGCGGCTCAAGAGACCCAGTACTTC. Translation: CASSLGLAAQETQYF.

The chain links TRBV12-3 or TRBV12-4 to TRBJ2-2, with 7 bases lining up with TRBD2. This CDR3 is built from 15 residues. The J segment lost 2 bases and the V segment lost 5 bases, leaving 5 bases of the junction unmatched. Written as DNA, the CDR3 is TGTGCCAGCAGTCCAGCGGGACGAAACACCGGGGAGCTGTTTTTT. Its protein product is CASSPAGRNTGELFF.

CDR3 nucleotides: TGTGCCAGTAGTATCCTAGCGAACACCGGGGAGCTGTTTTTT. Amino acids: CASSILANTGELFF. V and J are TRBV19 and TRBJ2-2; D ambiguous. This CDR3 region has 14 residues. Trimming shortened V by 3 bases and J by 0 bases, and 5 bases separated the two germline ends. Germline assignment: CDR1 LNHDA and CDR2 SQIVND (reference sequence).

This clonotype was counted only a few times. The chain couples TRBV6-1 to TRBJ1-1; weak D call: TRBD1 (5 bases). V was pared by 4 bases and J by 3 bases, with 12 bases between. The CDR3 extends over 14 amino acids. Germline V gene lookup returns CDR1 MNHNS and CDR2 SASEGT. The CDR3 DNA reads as TGTGCCAGCAGTGGCGGACGGGGGTACACTGAAGCTTTCTTT. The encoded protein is CASSGGRGYTEAFF.